This T cell receptor beta chain was profiled in a study of T-cell reconstitution after alpha-beta-depleted transplantation in children. The library targeted TCRbeta and was prepared with unique molecular identifiers. Using its own MiXCR run on the PCR reads, TCRdb lists one record per CDR3 protein. Of more than 400,000 distinct CDR3 sequences in the sample, 43% were seen once. The study's findings and limits: Several hundred expanded graft clones reportedly gave rise to the alpha-beta T cells present about two months after transplant. Surviving recipient cells, namely T cells and thymic progenitors, were the source of high day-60 TCRbeta diversity in some patients.

A remark on this clonotype: Its antigen is not identified.

The sequenced sample was PBMCs, obtained before TCRalphabeta/CD19-depleted stem cell transplant. This clonotype was sampled from a girl between 2 and 10 years old with aplastic anemia, due to receive a stem cell transplant.

For the CDR3, the DNA is TGCAGTGCTAGATGGCGGGACTATGGCTACACCTTC. It encodes CSARWRDYGYTF. V usage is TRBV20-1 and J usage is TRBJ1-2; D is unclear. V was clipped by 2 bases and J by 3 bases, with 7 bases between them. CDR3 length equals 12 residues. The germline V gene encodes CDR1 DFQATT and CDR2 SNEGSKA (reference sequence).